This T cell receptor (beta chain) was identified during a study of cytomegalovirus exposure and HLA in healthy donors. Study-level background: The same platform as the approximately 670 first-cohort repertoires was used for the 100 to 150 validation repertoires, a later analysis reported. Notes on the study in general: The study recorded over 150 TCR beta chains that were cytomegalovirus-associated. A few CMV-associated chains proved CMV antigen-specific in vitro.

Some clones are missing from TCRdb's copy, which holds only in-frame ones; the method was immunoSEQ multiplex PCR. The table includes approximately 200,000 clones, around 80% detected once. A note on this clone: Its antigen is currently unknown.

The V and J ends lost 4 bases and 4 bases respectively, with 20 bases between them. CDR1 and CDR2 from the germline V gene are GTSNPN and SVGIG (reference sequence). The CDR3 sequence is 17 residues long. This receptor was identified in a woman in her 30s in good health and CMV-seronegative. The chain couples TRBV30 to TRBJ1-6; D uncertain. Sequencing was done on a sample of PBMCs. Here the CDR3 reads CAWTFPAGPTYNSPLHF. CDR3 coding DNA: TGTGCCTGGACTTTCCCCGCGGGTCCAACGTATAATTCACCCCTCCACTTT.